The present TCR beta chain was sequenced within a study of OX40 agonist ivuxolimab in advanced cancers. Overall study: Patients received ivuxolimab, an intravenous treatment, every 2 weeks at 0.01 to 10 mg/kg. People who had prior anti-PD-1, anti-PD-L1 or anti-CTLA-4 therapy could take part, and around 40% had some. A partial response was reached by three patients: one with hepatocellular carcinoma and two with cutaneous melanoma.

Patients had blood sampled at baseline and again on cycle 4 day 1 and cycle 7 day 1. The ends lost 3 bases at V and 5 bases at J; junction bases unmatched: 5. CDR3 length equals 14 residues. Looked up from germline, CDR1 is SGHRS and CDR2 is YFSETQ. The count of this clone is one. Assay: immunoSEQ multiplex PCR; the TCRdb copy retains only in-frame clones and omits some. The sample lists roughly 77,000 clones, roughly 90% seen once, with 0.53% in the top ten. Sequences were derived from CD4+ or CD8+ T cells sorted from blood, sampled in a trial of the OX40 agonist ivuxolimab. J is TRBJ2-7 and V is TRBV5-1, with 10 positions matching TRBD2. The receptor was isolated from an adult with an advanced solid tumor such as melanoma, head and neck, liver or kidney cancer. CDR3 protein: CASSWGLARNEQYF. Here the CDR3 DNA reads TGCGCCAGCAGCTGGGGACTAGCGCGGAACGAGCAGTACTTC. The variable domain in full, with the rest retrieved from reference TRBV5-1 and TRBJ2-7, is KAGVTQTPRYLIKTRGQQVTLSCSPISGHRSVSWYQQTPGQGLQFLFEYFSETQRNKGNFPGRFSGRQFSNSRSEMNVSTLELGDSALYLCASSWGLARNEQYFGPGTRLTVT.